Below are 12 T cell receptor beta chains sequenced from a single sample in a study of T cells after yellow fever vaccination. TCRdb recomputed calls from the 5' RACE reads with MiXCR, one row per CDR3 protein. Of about 360,000 distinct CDR3 sequences in the sample, 6.2% were seen once. This specimen was PBMCs, taken 5 days after the yellow fever booster vaccination. The receptors originated from a man younger than 45 who received the YFV17D yellow fever vaccine.

This rearrangement joins TRBV10-2 to TRBJ2-7; tentatively, D is TRBD1 (5 bases). This CDR3 is built from 12 residues. CDR1 and CDR2 from the germline V gene are WSHSY and SAAADI. Trimming stripped 8 bases from V and 6 bases from J, with 14 bases between. CDR3: CASGARPFEQYF. As DNA, the CDR3 is TGCGCCAGCGGGGCCCGACCCTTCGAGCAGTACTTC.

This clonotype has just a few counts. The chain carries TRBV20-1 and TRBJ2-1; TRBD2 aligns across 9 bases. The CDR3 extends over 15 amino acids. Trimming took 5 bases from V and 6 from J; bases not matched to a gene: 11. Per germline, CDR1 DFQATT and CDR2 SNEGSKA (reference sequence). For the CDR3, the DNA is TGCAGTGCTCCCCGTTTAGCGGGAGTAGTCAATGAGCAGTTCTTC. It specifies CSAPRLAGVVNEQFF.

This clonotype was counted many times. The rearrangement joins TRBV7-9 to TRBJ2-7; 7 bases are a match to TRBD2. The V gene end was trimmed by 11 bases and the J gene end by 0 bases; junction bases not matched to a gene: 4. Germline V gives CDR1 SEHNR, CDR2 FQNEAQ (reference sequence). This CDR3 has 12 amino acids. The CDR3 protein is CAFGGSSYEQYF. The CDR3 DNA sequence: TGTGCCTTTGGCGGGAGCTCCTACGAGCAGTACTTC.

This clonotype was counted a few times. J is TRBJ2-1 and V is TRBV6-5; the D is unclear. Deletions cut 2 bases from V and 1 base from J, with 12 bases between. Per germline, CDR1 MNHEY and CDR2 SVGAGI. The CDR3 runs to 16 residues. CDR3 residues: CASSYTGFGSYNEQFF. In DNA form, the CDR3 reads TGTGCCAGCAGTTACACGGGTTTTGGGTCCTACAATGAGCAGTTCTTC.

This clonotype was picked up a small number of times. The chain has TRBV12-3 or TRBV12-4 and TRBJ2-7, with 11 bases identical to TRBD2. The CDR3 length is 16 residues. The ends lost 5 bases at V and 2 bases at J; junction bases unmatched: 8. The CDR3 region is CASSHETSGITYEQYF. CDR3 in DNA: TGTGCCAGCAGTCACGAGACTAGCGGGATTACCTACGAGCAGTACTTC.

This clonotype was found many times. The CDR3 reads CASSLAGGGARVETQYF. The CDR3 bases are TGTGCCAGCAGCTTAGCGGGTGGGGGGGCGAGGGTGGAGACCCAGTACTTC. V gene TRBV7-8 combines with J gene TRBJ2-5; D may be TRBD2 (7 bases). This CDR3 region has 17 residues. Germline assignment: CDR1 SGHVS and CDR2 FQNEAQ. V lost 0 bases and J lost 5, with 19 bases in between. Full variable domain (missing parts from reference TRBV7-8 and TRBJ2-5): GAGVSQSPRYKVAKRGQDVALRCDPISGHVSLFWYQQALGQGPEFLTYFQNEAQLDKSGLPSDRFFAERPEGSVSTLKIQRTQQEDSAVYLCASSLAGGGARVETQYFGPGTRLLVL.

This clonotype was recorded at least ten times. The chain links TRBV10-3 to TRBJ2-5; D remains ambiguous. The CDR3 is 12 amino acids. V gave up 4 bases and J gave up 4 bases, with 7 bases separating them. Germline CDR1 and CDR2: ENHRY and SYGVKD. CDR3 residues: CAISGQGETQYF. The CDR3 DNA reads as TGTGCCATCAGTGGTCAAGGAGAGACCCAGTACTTC.

The chain is built from TRBV20-1 and TRBJ2-5, with 11 positions matching TRBD2. J gave up 1 base and V 4 bases, and 5 bases lay outside the gene matches. The CDR3 loop spans 15 amino acids. Germline V gene sequence: CDR1 DFQATT, CDR2 SNEGSKA (reference sequence). The CDR3 DNA sequence: TGCAGTGCTAAAAAGGGACTAGCGGTCCAAGAGACCCAGTACTTC. The encoded protein is CSAKKGLAVQETQYF.

The chain couples TRBV18 to TRBJ2-4; either TRBD1 or TRBD2 may supply D (6 bases each). The CDR3 totals 14 residues. V was pared by 1 base and J by 6 bases, with 10 bases between. From germline, CDR1 is KGHSH and CDR2 LQKENI. The CDR3 DNA is TGTGCCAGCTCACCACGGGGGGCCTTAAACATTCAGTACTTC. Translating gives CASSPRGALNIQYF.

This clonotype was detected a few times. The chain couples TRBV20-1 to TRBJ2-1, with D tentatively TRBD2 (5 bases). V lost 2 bases to trimming and J lost 5 bases, with 13 bases between them. From germline, CDR1 is DFQATT and CDR2 SNEGSKA (reference sequence). This CDR3 has 14 amino acids. The CDR3 bases are TGCAGTGCTAGAATCCGGGAAAAGAACAATGAGCAGTTCTTC. It translates to CSARIREKNNEQFF.

In its sample, this clonotype was seen many times. V is TRBV7-9 and J is TRBJ2-5; 10 bases fit TRBD2. Germline CDR1 and CDR2: SEHNR and FQNEAQ (reference sequence). The CDR3 runs to 14 residues. V lost 6 bases and J lost 4; bases outside the gene matches: 5. The CDR3 DNA reads TGTGCCAGCAGGCCGAGCGGGAGGGGAGAGACCCAGTACTTC. Protein product: CASRPSGRGETQYF. The full variable domain, in which reference TRBV7-9 and TRBJ2-5 provide the parts outside the CDR3, is DTGVSQNPRHKITKRGQNVTFRCDPISEHNRLYWYRQTLGQGPEFLTYFQNEAQLEKSRLLSDRFSAERPKGSFSTLEIQRTEQGDSAMYLCASRPSGRGETQYFGPGTRLLVL.

At least ten counts were recorded for this clonotype. CDR3 loop: CASRTGIREKLFF. The DNA for the CDR3 is TGTGCCAGCAGGACAGGGATACGTGAAAAACTGTTTTTT. V gene TRBV11-2 combines with J gene TRBJ1-4; 7 bases fit TRBD1. CDR1 SGHAT and CDR2 FQNNGV come from the germline V gene. CDR3 length: 13 residues. V lost 6 bases and J lost 7; bases outside the gene matches: 5.